These T cell receptor beta chains were read from a single sample in a study of cytomegalovirus exposure and HLA in healthy donors. Clones were sequenced by immunoSEQ multiplex PCR, and TCRdb holds only the in-frame ones, with some missing. The table includes 100,000 or so clones, approximately 80% detected once. Sequencing was carried out using PBMCs. These receptors came from a woman in her 40s in good health and CMV-seropositive. Each CDR3 is given with its conserved first and last residue. The D gene is left open where the match is weak. Clone size is given for some rows only: seen once, a few or many times, or a class if the clone is expanded.

D gene: .
clone size: .
J gene: TRBJ1-1
V gene: TRBV5-1
CDR3 protein: CASSLGSYRDTEAFF
CDR3 DNA: TGCGCCAGCAGCTTGGGGTCCTACCGGGACACTGAAGCTTTCTTT

D gene: .
clone size: once
J gene: TRBJ1-1
V gene: TRBV5-1
CDR3 protein: CASSDGSSRGNTEAFF
CDR3 DNA: TGCGCCAGCAGCGATGGATCTTCCAGGGGGAACACTGAAGCTTTCTTT

D gene: TRBD2
clone size: .
J gene: TRBJ2-7
V gene: TRBV27
CDR3 protein: CASSLKRGSFYEQYF
CDR3 DNA: TGTGCCAGCAGTTTAAAGCGGGGAAGTTTCTACGAGCAGTACTTC

D gene: .
clone size: .
J gene: TRBJ2-3
V gene: TRBV27
CDR3 protein: CASKGSAVLEDTQYF
CDR3 DNA: TGTGCCAGCAAAGGCTCGGCAGTCCTAGAAGATACGCAGTATTTT

D gene: TRBD2
clone size: .
J gene: TRBJ2-3
V gene: TRBV9
CDR3 protein: CASSGSGGARSSDTQYF
CDR3 DNA: TGTGCCAGCAGCGGTAGCGGGGGGGCCCGTTCGTCGGATACGCAGTATTTT

D gene: .
clone size: .
J gene: TRBJ2-1
V gene: TRBV7-3
CDR3 protein: CASSLTSYNEQFF
CDR3 DNA: TGTGCCAGCAGCTTAACGAGTTACAATGAGCAGTTCTTC

D gene: .
clone size: few
J gene: TRBJ2-5
V gene: TRBV5-1
CDR3 protein: CASSLAGAVQETQYF
CDR3 DNA: TGCGCCAGCAGCTTGGCCGGAGCAGTCCAAGAGACCCAGTACTTC

D gene: TRBD1
clone size: few
J gene: TRBJ1-4
V gene: TRBV18
CDR3 protein: CASSETGMTEKLFF
CDR3 DNA: TGTGCCAGCTCCGAGACAGGGATGACTGAAAAACTGTTTTTT

D gene: .
clone size: .
J gene: TRBJ2-3
V gene: TRBV10-3
CDR3 protein: CAISERRSADTQYF
CDR3 DNA: TGTGCCATCAGTGAGAGGAGGAGCGCAGATACGCAGTATTTT

D gene: .
clone size: .
J gene: TRBJ2-7
V gene: TRBV6-6
CDR3 protein: CASSAYYEQYF
CDR3 DNA: TGTGCCAGCAGCGCCTACTACGAGCAGTACTTC

D gene: TRBD2
clone size: .
J gene: TRBJ2-2
V gene: TRBV29-1
CDR3 protein: CSVVSSGGPGAGELFF
CDR3 DNA: TGCAGCGTTGTTTCTAGCGGGGGGCCCGGCGCCGGGGAGCTGTTTTTT

D gene: TRBD1
clone size: .
J gene: TRBJ2-7
V gene: TRBV2
CDR3 protein: CATKPGQSSYEQYF
CDR3 DNA: TGTGCCACTAAACCGGGACAGAGCTCCTACGAGCAGTACTTC

D gene: .
clone size: .
J gene: TRBJ1-2
V gene: TRBV5-5
CDR3 protein: CASSLVGTPKQDTF
CDR3 DNA: TGTGCCAGCAGCTTAGTGGGGACACCCAAGCAGGACACCTTC

D gene: .
clone size: .
J gene: TRBJ2-7
V gene: TRBV10-3
CDR3 protein: CAISGYSRGGAYEQYF
CDR3 DNA: TGTGCCATCAGTGGTTACTCAAGGGGGGGTGCCTACGAGCAGTACTTC

D gene: .
clone size: .
J gene: TRBJ2-3
V gene: TRBV6-1
CDR3 protein: CASSERRGLTDTQYF
CDR3 DNA: TGTGCCAGCAGTGAGCGGCGGGGGCTGACGGATACGCAGTATTTT

D gene: .
clone size: .
J gene: TRBJ1-1
V gene: TRBV7-2
CDR3 protein: CASSLDARTEAFF
CDR3 DNA: TGTGCCAGCAGCTTAGACGCGAGGACTGAAGCTTTCTTT

D gene: .
clone size: .
J gene: TRBJ2-3
V gene: TRBV4-1
CDR3 protein: CASSQEGRPSTDTQYF
CDR3 DNA: TGCGCCAGCAGCCAAGAGGGGAGACCAAGCACAGATACGCAGTATTTT

D gene: .
clone size: .
J gene: TRBJ1-3
V gene: TRBV15
CDR3 protein: CATSRFGGSSGNTIYF
CDR3 DNA: TGTGCCACCAGCAGGTTTGGGGGCAGCTCTGGAAACACCATATATTTT

D gene: TRBD1
clone size: .
J gene: TRBJ1-5
V gene: TRBV29-1
CDR3 protein: CSVGQGLSQPQHF
CDR3 DNA: TGCAGCGTTGGACAGGGGTTGTCTCAGCCCCAGCATTTT

D gene: .
clone size: .
J gene: TRBJ1-6
V gene: TRBV27
CDR3 protein: CASSPDRLVTDNSPLHF
CDR3 DNA: TGTGCCAGCAGTCCAGACAGACTCGTCACTGATAATTCACCCCTCCACTTT

D gene: .
clone size: once
J gene: TRBJ2-1
V gene: TRBV5-6
CDR3 protein: CASSQTGSSYNEQFF
CDR3 DNA: TGTGCCAGCAGCCAAACGGGGTCCAGCTACAATGAGCAGTTCTTC

D gene: TRBD2
clone size: .
J gene: TRBJ2-3
V gene: TRBV7-3
CDR3 protein: CASSLKTSGYTDTQYF
CDR3 DNA: TGTGCCAGCAGCTTAAAAACTAGCGGGTACACAGATACGCAGTATTTT

D gene: TRBD1
clone size: .
J gene: TRBJ1-2
V gene: TRBV7-8
CDR3 protein: CASSSFELTGGRDGYTF
CDR3 DNA: TGTGCCAGCAGCTCCTTCGAATTAACAGGGGGCAGAGATGGCTACACCTTC

D gene: .
clone size: .
J gene: TRBJ1-2
V gene: TRBV19
CDR3 protein: CASSMTGNYGYTF
CDR3 DNA: TGTGCCAGTAGTATGACAGGCAACTATGGCTACACCTTC

D gene: TRBD1
clone size: few
J gene: TRBJ1-6
V gene: TRBV2
CDR3 protein: CASSSTGTAPLHF
CDR3 DNA: TGTGCCAGCAGTTCGACAGGGACTGCACCCCTCCACTTT

D gene: .
clone size: .
J gene: TRBJ1-6
V gene: TRBV30
CDR3 protein: CAWSVLRGRNSPLHF
CDR3 DNA: TGTGCCTGGAGTGTACTTAGAGGGCGCAATTCACCCCTCCACTTT

D gene: .
clone size: .
J gene: TRBJ2-2
V gene: TRBV9
CDR3 protein: CASSSDRKIGELFF
CDR3 DNA: TGTGCCAGCAGCTCAGACAGGAAGATTGGGGAGCTGTTTTTT

D gene: .
clone size: .
J gene: TRBJ1-1
V gene: TRBV10-3
CDR3 protein: CAISDTGVVGHTEAFF
CDR3 DNA: TGTGCCATCAGTGATACAGGTGTGGTCGGACACACTGAAGCTTTCTTT

D gene: TRBD1
clone size: once
J gene: TRBJ1-1
V gene: TRBV5-1
CDR3 protein: CASSPGTGDSNTEAFF
CDR3 DNA: TGCGCCAGCAGCCCGGGGACAGGGGACTCGAACACTGAAGCTTTCTTT

D gene: .
clone size: .
J gene: TRBJ2-1
V gene: TRBV30
CDR3 protein: CAWSVSHWAGKSSYNEQFF
CDR3 DNA: TGTGCCTGGAGTGTATCGCACTGGGCGGGCAAGAGCTCCTACAATGAGCAGTTCTTC

D gene: .
clone size: .
J gene: TRBJ2-7
V gene: TRBV7-6
CDR3 protein: CASSFGLRSEQYF
CDR3 DNA: TGTGCCAGCAGCTTCGGACTACGAAGCGAGCAGTACTTC

D gene: .
clone size: few
J gene: TRBJ1-1
V gene: TRBV7-3
CDR3 protein: CASSLSNLNTEAFF
CDR3 DNA: TGTGCCAGCAGCTTAAGTAATCTTAACACTGAAGCTTTCTTT

D gene: .
clone size: .
J gene: TRBJ1-6
V gene: TRBV5-4
CDR3 protein: CATQDDRSSYNSPLHF
CDR3 DNA: TGTGCCACACAGGACGACAGGAGCTCCTATAATTCACCCCTCCACTTT

D gene: TRBD1
clone size: .
J gene: TRBJ1-1
V gene: TRBV7-9
CDR3 protein: CASSLDRVEAFF
CDR3 DNA: TGTGCCAGCAGCCTGGACAGGGTTGAAGCTTTCTTT

D gene: .
clone size: .
J gene: TRBJ2-2
V gene: TRBV6-5
CDR3 protein: CASSYGQTLNTGELFF
CDR3 DNA: TGTGCCAGCAGTTACGGACAGACTCTAAACACCGGGGAGCTGTTTTTT

D gene: .
clone size: .
J gene: TRBJ1-1
V gene: TRBV7-8
CDR3 protein: CASSFAGGINTEAFF
CDR3 DNA: TGTGCCAGCAGCTTCGCGGGGGGGATTAACACTGAAGCTTTCTTT

D gene: TRBD2
clone size: .
J gene: TRBJ2-5
V gene: TRBV9
CDR3 protein: CASSVGLGQETQYF
CDR3 DNA: TGTGCCAGCAGCGTGGGACTAGGGCAAGAGACCCAGTACTTC

D gene: TRBD1
clone size: .
J gene: TRBJ2-1
V gene: TRBV25-1
CDR3 protein: CASSESLGQGSNEQFF
CDR3 DNA: TGTGCCAGCAGTGAATCCTTGGGACAGGGTTCGAATGAGCAGTTCTTC

D gene: TRBD2
clone size: .
J gene: TRBJ2-7
V gene: TRBV12-5
CDR3 protein: CASGLDRTSGAYEQYF
CDR3 DNA: TGTGCTAGTGGTTTGGACCGGACTAGCGGGGCCTACGAGCAGTACTTC

D gene: .
clone size: .
J gene: TRBJ1-2
V gene: TRBV2
CDR3 protein: CASIHTGYTF
CDR3 DNA: TGTGCCAGCATCCACACTGGCTACACCTTC

D gene: .
clone size: .
J gene: TRBJ1-5
V gene: TRBV4-1
CDR3 protein: CASSLGRGGNQPQHF
CDR3 DNA: TGCGCCAGCAGCCTCGGCAGGGGTGGCAATCAGCCCCAGCATTTT

D gene: .
clone size: many
J gene: TRBJ1-6
V gene: TRBV10-1
CDR3 protein: CASSESSGSNSPLHF
CDR3 DNA: TGCGCCAGCAGTGAGTCTTCGGGGTCGAATTCACCCCTCCACTTT

D gene: TRBD1
clone size: .
J gene: TRBJ1-5
V gene: TRBV2
CDR3 protein: CASSGTGGWQPQHF
CDR3 DNA: TGTGCCAGCAGCGGGACAGGGGGTTGGCAGCCCCAGCATTTT

D gene: .
clone size: .
J gene: TRBJ2-7
V gene: TRBV5-6
CDR3 protein: CASSLVSQVPSYEQYF
CDR3 DNA: TGTGCCAGCAGCTTGGTTTCGCAGGTTCCCTCCTACGAGCAGTACTTC

D gene: TRBD2
clone size: .
J gene: TRBJ2-7
V gene: TRBV5-1
CDR3 protein: CASSLGTRLYEQYF
CDR3 DNA: TGCGCCAGCAGCTTAGGGACTAGACTCTACGAGCAGTACTTC

D gene: TRBD1
clone size: .
J gene: TRBJ2-7
V gene: TRBV5-1
CDR3 protein: CASSALNPGQGGHEQYF
CDR3 DNA: TGCGCCAGCAGCGCTTTGAACCCGGGACAGGGGGGACACGAGCAGTACTTC

D gene: TRBD1
clone size: .
J gene: TRBJ2-2
V gene: TRBV29-1
CDR3 protein: CSGAIGQGSTGELFF
CDR3 DNA: TGCAGCGGCGCTATAGGACAGGGGAGTACCGGGGAGCTGTTTTTT

D gene: TRBD2
clone size: .
J gene: TRBJ2-7
V gene: TRBV5-1
CDR3 protein: CASSSVGLGGYEQYF
CDR3 DNA: TGCGCCAGCAGCTCAGTGGGACTAGGGGGCTACGAGCAGTACTTC

D gene: .
clone size: .
J gene: TRBJ2-6
V gene: TRBV11-1
CDR3 protein: CASSLWTAGANVLTF
CDR3 DNA: TGTGCCAGCAGCTTATGGACAGCTGGGGCCAACGTCCTGACTTTC

D gene: .
clone size: .
J gene: TRBJ2-1
V gene: TRBV27
CDR3 protein: CASSWDTYNEQFF
CDR3 DNA: TGTGCCAGCAGTTGGGACACCTACAATGAGCAGTTCTTC

D gene: .
clone size: once
J gene: TRBJ1-2
V gene: TRBV5-1
CDR3 protein: CASSFGGGGAVNYGYTF
CDR3 DNA: TGCGCCAGCAGCTTCGGGGGAGGAGGAGCCGTTAACTATGGCTACACCTTC

D gene: TRBD2
clone size: .
J gene: TRBJ2-3
V gene: TRBV7-6
CDR3 protein: CASSRSGGATDTQYF
CDR3 DNA: TGTGCCAGCAGCAGGAGCGGGGGGGCTACAGATACGCAGTATTTT

D gene: TRBD1
clone size: .
J gene: TRBJ1-2
V gene: TRBV28
CDR3 protein: CASSQGQGFNYGYTF
CDR3 DNA: TGTGCCAGCAGCCAAGGACAGGGCTTTAACTATGGCTACACCTTC

D gene: .
clone size: .
J gene: TRBJ2-5
V gene: TRBV25-1
CDR3 protein: CASSEGVGRGETQYF
CDR3 DNA: TGTGCCAGCAGTGAAGGGGTAGGCAGGGGTGAGACCCAGTACTTC

D gene: TRBD1
clone size: .
J gene: TRBJ2-7
V gene: TRBV4-1
CDR3 protein: CASSQPGQGSYEQYF
CDR3 DNA: TGCGCCAGCAGCCAGCCGGGACAGGGGTCCTACGAGCAGTACTTC

D gene: TRBD1
clone size: .
J gene: TRBJ1-2
V gene: TRBV10-2
CDR3 protein: CAAGGQTNYGYTF
CDR3 DNA: TGCGCCGCAGGGGGACAAACTAACTATGGCTACACCTTC

D gene: .
clone size: .
J gene: TRBJ2-3
V gene: TRBV2
CDR3 protein: CASRGDFGDTQYF
CDR3 DNA: TGTGCCAGCAGGGGGGACTTCGGGGATACGCAGTATTTT

D gene: .
clone size: .
J gene: TRBJ1-5
V gene: TRBV5-1
CDR3 protein: CASPLGGTQPQHF
CDR3 DNA: TGCGCCAGCCCCTTAGGAGGGACTCAGCCCCAGCATTTT